A single sample is the source of the 26 T cell receptor beta chains below, sequenced in a study of spatial heterogeneity in lung cancer. Whole-study findings and limits: Mutation counts in tumors were tracked by counts of expanded intratumoral alpha and beta TCRs.

TCRdb independently ran MiXCR on the 5' RACE reads; one entry per CDR3 protein. This table holds around 10,000 distinct CDR3 sequences, about 13% found once. No cognate antigen is known for these TCRs. Time point of the sample: sample taken at primary tumor resection. The sample here was lung tumor tissue, taken at surgery. These receptors originate from a male donor with early-stage non-small cell lung cancer.

The rearrangement joins TRBV10-3 to TRBJ2-5; unclear D gene. V was cut by 3 bases and J by 5 bases, with 10 bases left in between. Germline CDR1 reads ENHRY; CDR2 reads SYGVKD. The CDR3 sequence is 13 residues long. CDR3 amino acids: CAISEIGSETQYF. In DNA form, the CDR3 reads TGTGCCATCAGTGAAATCGGTTCGGAGACCCAGTACTTC.

This chain uses TRBV10-3 with TRBJ2-7; 7 positions agree with TRBD1. Germline V CDR1 and CDR2: ENHRY, SYGVKD. This CDR3 spans 16 amino acids. V dropped 1 base and J dropped 3; count of bases not matched to a gene: 9. CDR3: CAISEWDSKGRYEQYF. As DNA, the CDR3 is TGTGCCATCAGTGAGTGGGACAGTAAAGGCCGCTACGAGCAGTACTTC.

This clonotype was counted a few times. The genes are TRBV4-2 and TRBJ2-2; D might be TRBD1 or TRBD2, each matching 5 bases. The CDR3 extends over 14 amino acids. Trimming stripped 3 bases from V and 6 bases from J, with 11 bases between. The germline V gene encodes CDR1 LGHNA and CDR2 YNFKEQ. This chain's CDR3 is CASSHGTAAGELFF. Here the CDR3 DNA reads TGTGCCAGCAGCCACGGGACCGCAGCCGGGGAGCTGTTTTTT.

This clonotype was detected ten times or more. V gene TRBV29-1 combines with J gene TRBJ2-6; D might be TRBD1 (5 bases). V was shortened by 3 bases and J by 4 bases, with 10 bases between the two germline ends. CDR1 is SQVTM, CDR2 ANQGSEA, per germline. The CDR3 sequence is 14 residues long. CDR3 sequence (DNA): TGCAGCGTTGAGCAGGGTTCAGGGGCCAACGTCCTGACTTTC. Translation gives CSVEQGSGANVLTF.

By frequency in the sample, this clonotype is medium-sized. This chain connects TRBV21-1 to TRBJ1-4. TRBV21-1 has pseudogene status. This CDR3 is built from 14 residues. The CDR3 DNA reads TGTGCCAGCACCCAGGTGCAGTTTAATGAAAAACTGTTTTTT. Encoded protein: CASTQVQFNEKLFF.

There are a few counts of this clonotype. The chain couples TRBV15 to TRBJ2-5; TRBD2 might be the D (5 bases). CDR1 is LNHNV and CDR2 is YYDKDF in the germline V gene (reference sequence). This CDR3 spans 12 amino acids. Trimming took off 5 bases at V and 9 bases at J, with 13 bases between the two ends. The CDR3 is CATSAGGGPQYF. CDR3 sequence (DNA): TGTGCCACCAGCGCAGGCGGCGGGCCCCAGTACTTC.

The rearrangement joins TRBV6-1 to TRBJ1-2; 7 bases are a match to TRBD1. Germline CDR1 reads MNHNS; CDR2 reads SASEGT. The V gene end was trimmed by 4 bases and the J gene end by 0 bases; junction bases not matched to a gene: 11. The CDR3 sequence is 17 residues long. CDR3 sequence (DNA): TGTGCCAGCAGTGGCGGCTGGGGGACAGCAGCTAACTATGGCTACACCTTC. Amino acid sequence: CASSGGWGTAANYGYTF.

This clonotype was counted many times. The rearrangement links TRBV7-2 to TRBJ2-5, with D uncertain. V lost 5 bases and J lost 3, with 7 bases in between. CDR1 SGHTA and CDR2 FQGNSA come from the germline V gene. The CDR3 has 12 residues. The chain's CDR3 is CASSHIEETQYF. CDR3 DNA sequence: TGTGCCAGCAGCCACATAGAAGAGACCCAGTACTTC.

This clonotype has a count of ten or more. The genes are TRBV2 and TRBJ2-1; D uncertain. This CDR3 is 13 amino acids long. Trimming took off 7 bases at V and 5 bases at J, with 12 bases between the two ends. From germline, CDR1 is SNHLY and CDR2 FYNNEI. The CDR3 region is CASIVGLNNEQFF. The CDR3 region has the DNA TGTGCCAGCATCGTAGGGCTAAACAATGAGCAGTTCTTC. Full variable domain (rest looked up from reference TRBV2 and TRBJ2-1): EPEVTQTPSHQVTQMGQEVILRCVPISNHLYFYWYRQILGQKVEFLVSFYNNEISEKSEIFDDQFSVERPDGSNFTLKIRSTKLEDSAMYFCASIVGLNNEQFFGPGTRLTVL.

The chain has TRBV20-1 and TRBJ1-2; D uncertain. From germline, CDR1 is DFQATT and CDR2 SNEGSKA (reference sequence). This CDR3 region has 12 residues. With 3 bases removed from V and 0 bases from J, the gap between germline ends came to 5 bases. The CDR3 is CSARKANYGYTF. In nucleotides, the CDR3 is TGCAGTGCTAGGAAAGCTAACTATGGCTACACCTTC.

The V gene is TRBV5-1, the J gene TRBJ2-5; maybe TRBD2 (5 bases). CDR1 and CDR2 (germline): SGHRS, YFSETQ. Trimming removed 1 base at V and 4 bases at J, with 14 bases between. This CDR3 spans 15 amino acids. The CDR3 loop reads CASSLRSGLGETQYF. The CDR3 DNA reads as TGCGCCAGCAGCTTGAGATCGGGGTTAGGAGAGACCCAGTACTTC.

This clonotype was seen ten or more times. The gene calls are TRBV2 and TRBJ1-1; D gene ambiguous. There are 13 residues in the CDR3. From germline, CDR1 is SNHLY and CDR2 FYNNEI. Trimming cost V 4 bases and J 4 bases, with 10 bases left between them. CDR3 nucleotide sequence: TGTGCCAGCAGTGTGAAAGCGGGCACTGAAGCTTTCTTT. It is translated as CASSVKAGTEAFF.

Judged by abundance, this clonotype is medium-sized (0.01 to 0.1%). The V call is TRBV20-1, the J call TRBJ2-3; 14 nucleotides align to TRBD2. Per germline, CDR1 DFQATT and CDR2 SNEGSKA (reference sequence). V was pared by 4 bases and J by 2 bases, with 2 bases of the junction left unmatched. The CDR3 contains 15 residues. The CDR3 is CSATGLAGDTDTQYF. CDR3 DNA sequence: TGCAGTGCTACGGGACTAGCGGGGGACACAGATACGCAGTATTTT.

The chain combines TRBV20-1 with TRBJ2-7; D is perhaps TRBD1 or TRBD2 (5 bases each). Germline loops: CDR1 DFQATT, CDR2 SNEGSKA (reference sequence). Trimming stripped 0 bases from V and 2 bases from J, with 11 bases between. CDR3 length: 14 amino acids. The CDR3 sequence is CSARDPGTPYEQYF. CDR3 sequence (DNA): TGCAGTGCTAGAGATCCTGGGACCCCCTACGAGCAGTACTTC.

Within the sample, this clonotype is medium-sized. This sequence joins TRBV2 and TRBJ2-3, with D uncertain. The germline CDR1 and CDR2 sequences are SNHLY and FYNNEI. The ends were cut back, 4 bases at V and 4 bases at J, with 9 bases in the middle. There are 13 residues in the CDR3. The CDR3 spells CASSGLTADTQYF. The CDR3 nucleotides are TGTGCCAGCAGTGGCCTAACGGCAGATACGCAGTATTTT.

This clonotype was seen at least ten times. The CDR3 loop is CASSAKRGGSYNEQFF. As DNA, the CDR3 is TGTGCCAGCAGCGCCAAGCGGGGGGGCTCCTACAATGAGCAGTTCTTC. The chain combines TRBV7-9 with TRBJ2-1; 10 bases are a match to TRBD2. Looked up from germline, CDR1 is SEHNR and CDR2 is FQNEAQ (reference sequence). The length of the CDR3 is 16 residues. J gave up 0 bases and V 5 bases, and 4 bases lay outside the gene matches.

The chain uses TRBV19 and TRBJ2-1, with D possibly being TRBD1 or TRBD2 (6 bases each). CDR1 is LNHDA and CDR2 is SQIVND in the germline V gene (reference sequence). V lost 3 bases to trimming and J lost 0 bases, with 9 bases between them. The CDR3 has 15 amino acids. The CDR3 protein is CASSISGASYNEQFF. CDR3 in DNA: TGTGCCAGTAGTATTTCGGGGGCCTCCTACAATGAGCAGTTCTTC.

The chain combines TRBV12-3 or TRBV12-4 with TRBJ2-1, with D possibly called TRBD1 or TRBD2 (6 bases each). This CDR3 is 17 amino acids long. Trimming removed 6 bases at V and 4 bases at J, with 22 bases between. The CDR3 DNA is TGTGCCAGCAGGTTCCAAGGAGGCGGGACAATGTACAATGAGCAGTTCTTC. It specifies CASRFQGGGTMYNEQFF.

The rearrangement links TRBV20-1 to TRBJ2-7; TRBD1 might be the D (6 bases). This CDR3 has 14 residues. V dropped 1 base and J dropped 10 bases, with 20 bases sitting between them. Germline V gene sequence: CDR1 DFQATT, CDR2 SNEGSKA (reference sequence). The CDR3 nucleotides are TGCAGTGCTAGAGCTTTCCTGCCGGGACAACCCCAGTACTTC. Translating it yields CSARAFLPGQPQYF.

Turning to this clonotype: Mismatch with germline at one junction end may stem from a read error. The chain employs TRBV6-1 and TRBJ2-3, with D possibly being TRBD1 (5 bases). The length of the CDR3 is 15 residues. CDR1 is MNHNS, CDR2 SASEGT, per germline. The CDR3 spells CASSEARQGTVTQYF. DNA of the CDR3: TGTGCCAGCAGTGAAGCGCGTCAGGGTACAGTTACGCAGTATTTT.

By share of the sample, this clonotype is medium-sized (0.01 to 0.1%). The chain recombines TRBV5-1 with TRBJ2-1; 11 bases line up with TRBD1. The V gene end was trimmed by 1 base and the J gene end by 6 bases; junction bases not matched to a gene: 9. The germline V gene encodes CDR1 SGHRS and CDR2 YFSETQ. The CDR3 runs to 17 residues. CDR3 sequence reads: CASSLTAGTGGRNEQFF. The CDR3 DNA reads as TGCGCCAGCAGCTTGACCGCTGGGACAGGGGGACGCAATGAGCAGTTCTTC. Filled out from reference TRBV5-1 and TRBJ2-1, the complete variable domain reads KAGVTQTPRYLIKTRGQQVTLSCSPISGHRSVSWYQQTPGQGLQFLFEYFSETQRNKGNFPGRFSGRQFSNSRSEMNVSTLELGDSALYLCASSLTAGTGGRNEQFFGPGTRLTVL.

This chain links TRBV28 with TRBJ2-7; 7 bases are a match to TRBD1. CDR3 length: 14 amino acids. V was clipped by 3 bases and J by 3 bases; unmatched bases: 5. Germline CDR1 reads MDHEN; CDR2 reads SYDVKM. The CDR3 DNA is TGTGCCAGCAGTTTCCGACAGGGATACTACGAGCAGTACTTC. Translation: CASSFRQGYYEQYF. The whole variable domain, filled in from reference TRBV28 and TRBJ2-7, reads DVKVTQSSRYLVKRTGEKVFLECVQDMDHENMFWYRQDPGLGLRLIYFSYDVKMKEKGDIPEGYSVSREKKERFSLILESASTNQTSMYLCASSFRQGYYEQYFGPGTRLTVT.

This clonotype was recorded at least ten times. This sequence joins TRBV6-2 or TRBV6-3 and TRBJ2-5, with 9 bases lining up with TRBD2. CDR1 is MNHEY and CDR2 is SVGEGT in the germline V gene. The CDR3 covers 16 residues. Germline trimming cut 2 bases from V and 1 base from J; bases unmatched to any gene: 5. CDR3 bases: TGTGCCAGCAGTTACATGCGGGGGGGACTCCAAGAGACCCAGTACTTC. It is translated as CASSYMRGGLQETQYF.

This clonotype was found a few times. The V gene is TRBV25-1, the J gene TRBJ2-2; D is unclear. Trimming removed 5 bases at V and 3 bases at J, with 4 bases between. The CDR3 extends over 12 amino acids. Germline CDR1 is MGHDK and CDR2 is SYGVNS. CDR3 sequence reads: CASSTYTGELFF. The DNA for the CDR3 is TGTGCCAGCAGTACCTACACCGGGGAGCTGTTTTTT.

This clonotype is medium-sized within its sample. This chain connects TRBV6-1 to TRBJ2-3; D uncertain. The length of the CDR3 is 11 residues. V lost 1 base, J lost 6 bases, and 2 bases lay in between. Germline lookup yields CDR1 MNHNS and CDR2 SASEGT. CDR3 nucleotide sequence: TGTGCCAGCAGTGAAGGGGATACGCAGTATTTT. Its translation: CASSEGDTQYF.

The CDR3 is CASSPTGELFF. CDR3 bases: TGTGCCAGCAGTCCCACCGGGGAGCTGTTTTTT. This chain uses TRBV7-2 with TRBJ2-2; no firm D call. CDR3 length: 11 amino acids. In germline, CDR1 is SGHTA, CDR2 FQGNSA. Trimming removed 6 bases from V and 4 bases from J, with 3 bases in between.